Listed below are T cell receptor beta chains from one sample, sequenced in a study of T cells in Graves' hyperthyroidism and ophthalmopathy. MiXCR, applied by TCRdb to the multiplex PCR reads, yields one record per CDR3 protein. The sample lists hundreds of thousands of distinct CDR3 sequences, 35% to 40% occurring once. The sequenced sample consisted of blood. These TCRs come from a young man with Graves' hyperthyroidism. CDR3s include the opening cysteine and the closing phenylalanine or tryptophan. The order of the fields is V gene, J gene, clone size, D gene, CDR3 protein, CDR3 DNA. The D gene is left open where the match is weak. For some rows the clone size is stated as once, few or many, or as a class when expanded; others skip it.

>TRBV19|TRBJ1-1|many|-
CASSPRGDTEAFF
TGTGCCAGTAGTCCTCGGGGCGACACTGAAGCTTTCTTT
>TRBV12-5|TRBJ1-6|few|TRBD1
CASGLTGTGVNSPLHF
TGTGCTAGTGGTTTGACCGGGACAGGGGTGAATTCACCCCTCCACTTT
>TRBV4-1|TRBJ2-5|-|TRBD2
CASSQGRGGRQETQYF
TGCGCCAGCAGCCAAGGGAGGGGAGGGAGGCAAGAGACCCAGTACTTC
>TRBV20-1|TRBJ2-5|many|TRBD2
CSATPGGKETQYF
TGCAGTGCCACCCCGGGAGGAAAAGAGACCCAGTACTTC
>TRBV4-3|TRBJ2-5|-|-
CASSQVTGEGTQYF
TGCGCCAGCAGCCAAGTAACAGGGGAGGGGACCCAGTACTTC
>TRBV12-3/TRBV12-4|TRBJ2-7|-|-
CASGPGEGEQYF
TGTGCCAGCGGCCCCGGAGAAGGCGAGCAGTACTTC
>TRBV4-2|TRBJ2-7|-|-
CASSQSMAAVHEQYF
TGTGCCAGCAGCCAGTCCATGGCTGCCGTCCACGAGCAGTACTTC
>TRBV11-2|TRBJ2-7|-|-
CASSLFQEGGYEQYF
TGTGCCAGCAGCTTATTTCAGGAGGGCGGGTACGAGCAGTACTTC
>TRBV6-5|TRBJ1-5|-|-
CASGGEGRDQPQHF
TGTGCCAGCGGGGGGGAGGGTCGGGATCAGCCCCAGCATTTT
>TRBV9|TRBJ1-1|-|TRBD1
CASSVEGDPGGTEAFF
TGTGCCAGCAGCGTAGAGGGGGACCCAGGGGGAACTGAAGCTTTCTTT
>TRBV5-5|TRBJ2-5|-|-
CASLDLARGETQYF
TGTGCCAGCCTCGATCTGGCTAGGGGAGAGACCCAGTACTTC
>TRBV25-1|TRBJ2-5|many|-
CASSVPGVQETQYF
TGTGCCAGCAGTGTGCCAGGCGTCCAAGAGACCCAGTACTTC
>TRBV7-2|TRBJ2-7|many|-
CASGQALMDEQYF
TGTGCCAGCGGCCAGGCCCTTATGGACGAGCAGTACTTC
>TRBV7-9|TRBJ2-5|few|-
CASSLGVGGDEETQYF
TGTGCCAGCAGCTTGGGGGTCGGCGGGGATGAAGAGACCCAGTACTTC
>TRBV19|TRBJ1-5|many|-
CASQGYINQPQHF
TGTGCCAGTCAAGGGTACATCAATCAGCCCCAGCATTTT
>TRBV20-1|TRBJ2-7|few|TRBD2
CSAEERGRSYEQYF
TGCAGTGCGGAGGAGCGGGGCCGCTCCTACGAGCAGTACTTC
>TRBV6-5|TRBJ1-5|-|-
CASRLRLTHDRGRQPQHF
TGTGCCAGCAGATTACGCCTCACCCATGATCGAGGGAGGCAGCCCCAGCATTTT
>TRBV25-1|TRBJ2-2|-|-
CAFSSGVGTGELFF
TGTGCCTTTTCCAGTGGGGTGGGCACCGGGGAGCTGTTTTTT
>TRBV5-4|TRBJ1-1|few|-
CASSLRGVMNTEAFF
TGTGCCAGCAGCTTGAGGGGGGTGATGAACACTGAAGCTTTCTTT
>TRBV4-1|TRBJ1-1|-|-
CASSLLPPTEAFF
TGCGCCAGCAGCCTCCTCCCGCCAACTGAAGCTTTCTTT
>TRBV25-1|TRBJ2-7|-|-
CASSAPTYGEQYF
TGTGCCAGCAGTGCGCCGACCTACGGCGAGCAGTACTTC
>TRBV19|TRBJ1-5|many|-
CASSITTSNQPQHF
TGTGCCAGTAGTATCACCACTAGCAATCAGCCCCAGCATTTT
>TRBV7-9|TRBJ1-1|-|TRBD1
CASSSRGQGTNTEAFF
TGTGCCAGCAGCTCTCGTGGACAGGGTACTAACACTGAAGCTTTCTTT
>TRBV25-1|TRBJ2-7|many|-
CASSESRYEQYF
TGTGCCAGCAGTGAGTCGAGGTACGAGCAGTACTTC
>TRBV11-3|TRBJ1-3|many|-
CASEGSGNTIYF
TGTGCCAGCGAGGGCTCTGGAAACACCATATATTTT
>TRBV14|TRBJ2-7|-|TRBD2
CASSPWASGSYEQYF
TGTGCCAGCAGCCCCTGGGCTAGCGGGAGTTACGAGCAGTACTTC
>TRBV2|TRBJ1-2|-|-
CASSSPGARGYTF
TGTGCCAGCAGTTCGCCAGGGGCACGCGGCTACACCTTC
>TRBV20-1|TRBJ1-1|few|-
CSAPRGSMNTEAFF
TGCAGTGCTCCACGGGGGTCGATGAACACTGAAGCTTTCTTT
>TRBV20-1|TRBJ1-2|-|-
CSARDRGGGFAYGYTF
TGCAGTGCTAGAGATCGAGGGGGGGGGTTTGCATATGGCTACACCTTC
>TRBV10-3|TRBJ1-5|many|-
CAISKGTDQPQHF
TGTGCCATCAGCAAGGGTACAGATCAGCCCCAGCATTTT
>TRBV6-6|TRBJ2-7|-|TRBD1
CASTFSGQGSYEQYF
TGTGCCAGCACTTTCTCGGGACAGGGGAGCTACGAGCAGTACTTC
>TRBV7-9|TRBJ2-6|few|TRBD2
CASSRGGHSGANVLTF
TGTGCCAGCAGCCGGGGGGGCCACTCTGGGGCCAACGTCCTGACTTTC
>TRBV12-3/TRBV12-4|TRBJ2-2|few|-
CASKQDSTNTGELFF
TGTGCCAGCAAGCAAGACAGCACGAACACCGGGGAGCTGTTTTTT
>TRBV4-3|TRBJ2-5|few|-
CASSQGTGSQTQYF
TGCGCCAGCAGCCAAGGAACCGGGAGCCAGACCCAGTACTTC
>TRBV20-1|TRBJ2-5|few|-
CSATLTGGIVETQYF
TGCAGTGCTACCCTCACGGGCGGGATCGTGGAGACCCAGTACTTC
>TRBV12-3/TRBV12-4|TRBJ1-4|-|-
CASNPDRNSGKLFF
TGTGCCAGCAACCCCGACAGGAACTCTGGGAAACTGTTTTTT
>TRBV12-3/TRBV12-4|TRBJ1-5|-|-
CASSPNTWQPQHF
TGTGCCAGCAGTCCCAATACATGGCAGCCCCAGCATTTT
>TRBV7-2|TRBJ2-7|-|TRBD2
CASSSRPGLEYEQYF
TGTGCCAGCAGCTCCCGACCGGGACTAGAGTACGAGCAGTACTTC
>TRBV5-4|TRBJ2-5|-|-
CASSSAGAQQETQYF
TGTGCCAGCAGCTCGGCAGGGGCGCAACAAGAGACCCAGTACTTC
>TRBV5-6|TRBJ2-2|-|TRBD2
CASSYPSGRNTGELFF
TGTGCCAGCAGCTACCCTAGCGGGAGAAACACCGGGGAGCTGTTTTTT
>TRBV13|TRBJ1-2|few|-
CASSLVSGDGYTF
TGTGCCAGCAGCTTAGTATCAGGGGACGGCTACACCTTC